The 27 T cell receptor beta chains listed next were all sequenced from one sample in a study of T cell repertoires in cytomegalovirus infection. Their antigens are not known. TCRdb re-derived calls from the reads in MiXCR, one entry per CDR3 protein. The sample yields about 100,000 distinct CDR3 sequences, around 28% seen once. The sample here was CD8+ T cells from cultured PBMCs, taken from culture after CMV antigen stimulation. Every receptor here comes from a human donor in good health (CMV status not recorded). Some clones in this sample may be carry-over from other donors' samples.

The V and J genes are TRBV14 and TRBJ2-2; D may be TRBD1 or TRBD2 (5 bases each). Germline assignment: CDR1 SGHDN and CDR2 FVKESK. V was pared by 4 bases and J by 1 base, with 16 bases between. The CDR3 spans 17 residues. CDR3 in DNA: TGTGCCAGCAGCCTTCCCTTCGGGACGGTGAACACCGGGGAGCTGTTTTTT. As protein: CASSLPFGTVNTGELFF.

This clonotype was observed a handful of times. The CDR3 sequence is CASSSTPSYEQYF. The CDR3 DNA reads as TGTGCCAGCAGCTCGACCCCTTCATACGAGCAGTACTTC. V and J are TRBV7-8 and TRBJ2-7; D gene uncertain. This CDR3 is 13 amino acids long. Germline V gives CDR1 SGHVS, CDR2 FQNEAQ. V was shortened by 4 bases and J by 4 bases, with 11 bases between the two germline ends.

This clonotype showed up just a few times. The rearrangement uses TRBV2 and TRBJ2-1; 9 positions match TRBD2. The germline CDR1 and CDR2 sequences are SNHLY and FYNNEI. The CDR3 has 14 residues. V lost 3 bases and J lost 9; bases outside the gene matches: 6. The CDR3: CASSEGGGAFEQFF. The CDR3 region has the DNA TGTGCCAGCAGTGAGGGCGGGGGGGCCTTTGAGCAGTTCTTC. Together with reference TRBV2 and TRBJ2-1, the CDR3 gives the full variable domain: EPEVTQTPSHQVTQMGQEVILRCVPISNHLYFYWYRQILGQKVEFLVSFYNNEISEKSEIFDDQFSVERPDGSNFTLKIRSTKLEDSAMYFCASSEGGGAFEQFFGPGTRLTVL.

V and J are TRBV30 and TRBJ1-1, with D perhaps TRBD1 (5 bases). Germline loops: CDR1 GTSNPN, CDR2 SVGIG (reference sequence). V was trimmed by 0 bases and J by 1 base, leaving 9 bases between them. The CDR3 has 14 residues. The CDR3 loop is CAWSVSRGNTEAFF. The CDR3 nucleotides read TGTGCCTGGAGTGTTTCAAGGGGGAACACTGAAGCTTTCTTT.

This chain connects TRBV27 to TRBJ2-1; D ambiguous. CDR1 and CDR2 (germline): MNHEY, SMNVEV (reference sequence). The CDR3 runs 14 residues. The V gene lost 5 bases and the J gene lost 6 bases, with 14 bases spanning the gap. The CDR3 coding sequence is TGTGCCAGCAGTATAACGGTGGGTCTCAATGAGCAGTTCTTC. It translates to CASSITVGLNEQFF.

The chain couples TRBV12-3 or TRBV12-4 to TRBJ2-2, with D tentatively TRBD1 (6 bases). The CDR3 is made up of 12 amino acids. The V gene lost 11 bases and the J gene lost 5 bases, with 12 bases spanning the gap. The CDR3 loop is CAADQGTGELFF. The CDR3 DNA sequence: TGTGCCGCCGACCAGGGGACCGGGGAGCTGTTTTTT.

The CDR3 is CASSGLRETQYF. The CDR3, as DNA: TGTGCCAGCAGCGGACTCCGCGAGACCCAGTACTTC. The rearrangement uses TRBV7-9 and TRBJ2-5; tentatively, D is TRBD2 (5 bases). The CDR3 is 12 amino acids. Germline V gives CDR1 SEHNR, CDR2 FQNEAQ (reference sequence). Trimming cost V 5 bases and J 5 bases, with 9 bases left between them.

The chain couples TRBV7-2 to TRBJ2-1; 9 bases are a match to TRBD2. CDR3 length equals 15 residues. CDR1 is SGHTA and CDR2 is FQGNSA in the germline V gene. V shed 5 bases, J shed 7 bases, and the junction held 9 bases outside the gene matches. The CDR3 loop is CASSPPFSGGNEQFF. The CDR3 DNA reads as TGTGCCAGCAGCCCACCTTTTAGCGGGGGTAATGAGCAGTTCTTC.

This clonotype was detected many times. V is TRBV7-8 and J is TRBJ2-5; 8 nucleotides line up with TRBD1. The germline V gene has CDR1 SGHVS and CDR2 FQNEAQ. The CDR3 loop spans 17 amino acids. The V gene end was trimmed by 6 bases and the J gene end by 4 bases; junction bases not matched to a gene: 16. CDR3 sequence reads: CASSSRTGKNLGETQYF. The CDR3 nucleotides read TGTGCCAGCAGTTCCCGGACAGGGAAAAATCTGGGAGAGACCCAGTACTTC.

V usage is TRBV9 and J usage is TRBJ1-1, with D possibly TRBD1 on 6 matching bases. The germline V gene encodes CDR1 SGDLS and CDR2 YYNGEE. The CDR3 is 17 residues long. Trimming left V 2 bases short and J 4 bases short, with 21 bases between. As DNA, the CDR3 is TGTGCCAGCAGCGTGTTCCCACAGGGCTTAGGGGGCACTGAAGCTTTCTTT. It is translated as CASSVFPQGLGGTEAFF.

This clonotype has a handful of counts. The chain links TRBV6-6 to TRBJ1-2; D not certain. The V end lost 3 bases, the J end lost 8 bases, and 10 bases lay between the germline ends. Germline V gene lookup returns CDR1 MNHNY and CDR2 SVGAGI (reference sequence). The CDR3 covers 12 residues. Here the CDR3 DNA reads TGTGCCAGCAGTTATATCGAAGGCGGCTACACCTTC. Its protein is CASSYIEGGYTF.

This clonotype came up a few times. V and J are TRBV7-6 and TRBJ2-3; no definite D call. The CDR3 is 14 residues long. The V gene's germline CDR1 is SGHVS and CDR2 FNYEAQ. Trimming removed 3 bases at V and 4 bases at J, with 11 bases between. CDR3 nucleotide sequence: TGTGCCAGCAGCTTGGGTCCTTTGGCAGATACGCAGTATTTT. Translated, it gives CASSLGPLADTQYF.

This clonotype was observed a few times. The rearrangement links TRBV7-9 to TRBJ2-6, with 8 bases that match TRBD2. Germline trimming cut 5 bases from V and 4 bases from J; bases unmatched to any gene: 13. Germline-derived CDR1 and CDR2 are SEHNR and FQNEAQ (reference sequence). This CDR3 spans 18 amino acids. The CDR3 coding sequence is TGTGCCAGCAGCCGCCGGGAGGGGAGGACGGGAGGGGCCAACGTCCTGACTTTC. It encodes CASSRREGRTGGANVLTF. Based on the CDR3 plus reference TRBV7-9 and TRBJ2-6, the full variable domain is DTGVSQNPRHKITKRGQNVTFRCDPISEHNRLYWYRQTLGQGPEFLTYFQNEAQLEKSRLLSDRFSAERPKGSFSTLEIQRTEQGDSAMYLCASSRREGRTGGANVLTFGAGSRLTVL.

The sample holds a few counts of this clonotype. The chain links TRBV7-9 to TRBJ2-5; TRBD1 agrees at 8 bases. V shed 4 bases, J shed 7 bases, and the junction held 5 bases outside the gene matches. The CDR3 is made up of 13 amino acids. The germline V gene has CDR1 SEHNR and CDR2 FQNEAQ (reference sequence). The CDR3 nucleotides are TGTGCCAGCAGCTCGACAGGGGAGAGGACCCAGTACTTC. This sequence encodes CASSSTGERTQYF. Full variable domain (outside the CDR3, taken from reference TRBV7-9 and TRBJ2-5): DTGVSQNPRHKITKRGQNVTFRCDPISEHNRLYWYRQTLGQGPEFLTYFQNEAQLEKSRLLSDRFSAERPKGSFSTLEIQRTEQGDSAMYLCASSSTGERTQYFGPGTRLLVL.

The chain joins TRBV19 to TRBJ1-1; the match to TRBD1 covers 7 bases. Losses at the gene ends were 9 bases for V and 2 bases for J; bases not matched to a gene: 6. Germline CDR1 reads LNHDA; CDR2 reads SQIVND (reference sequence). CDR3 size: 13 residues. The CDR3 sequence: CASRQGRNTEAFF. The DNA for the CDR3 is TGTGCCAGCCGACAGGGCCGAAACACTGAAGCTTTCTTT.

This clonotype was seen a single time. The chain links TRBV6-2 or TRBV6-3 to TRBJ2-5, with TRBD2 as a possible D gene (5 bases). With 6 bases removed from V and 1 base from J, the gap between germline ends came to 9 bases. Germline-derived CDR1 and CDR2 are MNHEY and SVGEGT. The CDR3 extends over 13 amino acids. CDR3 amino acids: CASRRTLQETQYF. DNA of the CDR3: TGTGCCAGCAGACGGACTCTCCAAGAGACCCAGTACTTC.

This clonotype was found a few times. The chain recombines TRBV2 with TRBJ2-5, with TRBD1 matching over 7 bases. Trimming removed 6 bases from V and 1 base from J; junction bases left unmatched: 8. This CDR3 has 15 amino acids. Germline V gene data show CDR1 as SNHLY and CDR2 as FYNNEI. CDR3 in DNA: TGTGCCAGCAGGGGGGACAGCTCCCTCCAAGAGACCCAGTACTTC. Encoded protein: CASRGDSSLQETQYF.

This clonotype was counted only a few times. The rearrangement joins TRBV25-1 to TRBJ1-1; weak D call: TRBD1 (5 bases). The CDR3 runs 14 residues. The germline CDR1 and CDR2 sequences are MGHDK and SYGVNS. V lost 6 bases, J lost 5 bases, and 16 bases lay in between. In DNA form, the CDR3 reads TGTGCCAGCAGCCGGGGGGGGGTTGGTACTGAAGCTTTCTTT. Its translation: CASSRGGVGTEAFF.

This sequence joins TRBV19 and TRBJ2-1; 8 bases map to TRBD2. The CDR3 spans 15 residues. Germline V gene data show CDR1 as LNHDA and CDR2 as SQIVND (reference sequence). J was trimmed by 3 bases and V by 3 bases; bases with no gene match: 4. CDR3 protein: CASSIDSGVYNEQFF. CDR3 in DNA: TGTGCCAGTAGTATTGATAGCGGGGTCTACAATGAGCAGTTCTTC.

The chain combines TRBV7-2 with TRBJ2-1; D call uncertain. Germline values: CDR1 SGHTA, CDR2 FQGNSA. Trimming pared 6 bases from V and 6 bases from J, leaving 6 bases between. This CDR3 is 11 amino acids long. CDR3 DNA: TGTGCCAGCAGTTATACCAATGAGCAGTTCTTC. This sequence encodes CASSYTNEQFF.

The V call is TRBV12-3 or TRBV12-4, the J call TRBJ1-1; D ambiguous. V lost 3 bases and J lost 7, with 6 bases in between. The CDR3 contains 11 residues. The CDR3 region is CASSFGIEAFF. For the CDR3, the DNA is TGTGCCAGCAGTTTCGGGATTGAAGCTTTCTTT.

This clonotype was picked up a small number of times. The J gene is TRBJ1-2, the V gene TRBV12-3 or TRBV12-4; perhaps TRBD1 as D (5 bases). The CDR3 sequence is 14 residues long. The ends were cut back, 5 bases at V and 4 bases at J, with 14 bases in the middle. The CDR3 sequence: CASSLAGKGYGYTF. The CDR3 nucleotides read TGTGCCAGCAGTCTGGCAGGGAAGGGCTATGGCTACACCTTC.

This clonotype was seen a handful of times. The chain is built from TRBV5-8 and TRBJ1-1; a possible D gene is TRBD1 (6 bases). The CDR3 is 16 amino acids. The V and J ends lost 3 bases and 5 bases respectively, with 20 bases between them. Germline-derived CDR1 and CDR2 are SGHTS and YDEGEE. CDR3 in amino acids: CASSSQFGQFETEAFF. In DNA form, the CDR3 reads TGTGCCAGCAGCTCCCAGTTCGGACAGTTCGAGACTGAAGCTTTCTTT.

This clonotype has ten or more counts. This rearrangement joins TRBV7-6 to TRBJ1-1; D call uncertain. The V gene's germline CDR1 is SGHVS and CDR2 FNYEAQ. CDR3 length: 15 amino acids. V was trimmed by 0 bases and J by 6 bases, leaving 14 bases between them. The CDR3: CASSLAAGPSAEAFF. DNA of the CDR3: TGTGCCAGCAGCTTAGCGGCGGGTCCTTCTGCTGAAGCTTTCTTT.

The gene calls are TRBV2 and TRBJ2-3, with 8 bases fitting TRBD2. The junction had 10 bases not matched to a gene; V was cut back by 1 base and J by 4 bases. This CDR3 is built from 17 residues. Per the germline V gene, CDR1 is SNHLY and CDR2 is FYNNEI. Here the CDR3 reads CASSEEGSGEISDTQYF. CDR3 DNA: TGTGCCAGCAGTGAAGAGGGTAGCGGGGAGATATCAGATACGCAGTATTTT.

This rearrangement joins TRBV28 to TRBJ2-1; 15 bases align to TRBD2. The germline CDR1 and CDR2 sequences are MDHEN and SYDVKM. Unmatched junction bases numbered 4, after V lost 6 bases and J lost 1 base. This CDR3 comprises 17 residues. The chain's CDR3 is CASRWTSGGGSYNEQFF. CDR3 DNA sequence: TGTGCCAGCAGGTGGACTAGCGGGGGGGGTTCCTACAATGAGCAGTTCTTC. The complete variable domain, with remaining parts taken from reference TRBV28 and TRBJ2-1, reads DVKVTQSSRYLVKRTGEKVFLECVQDMDHENMFWYRQDPGLGLRLIYFSYDVKMKEKGDIPEGYSVSREKKERFSLILESASTNQTSMYLCASRWTSGGGSYNEQFFGPGTRLTVL.

Of note for this clonotype: One end of the junction is discordant with germline, which a read error may explain. The chain joins TRBV7-6 to TRBJ2-7, with D perhaps matching TRBD2 (6 bases). The V gene's germline CDR1 is SGHVS and CDR2 FNYEAQ. This CDR3 contains 14 residues. CDR3 in amino acids: CTSSLGLSSYEQYF. In nucleotides, the CDR3 is TGTACCAGCAGCTTGGGACTTTCCTCCTACGAGCAGTACTTC.